Below, 12 T cell receptor beta chains from the same sample are listed, as sequenced in a study of T cells in Graves' hyperthyroidism and ophthalmopathy. Amplified regions were TCR beta CDR3 sequences from RNA transcripts. In the first-round RT-PCR of the TCR CDR3, the HTBI primer set was used. MiXCR, applied by TCRdb to the multiplex PCR reads, yields one record per CDR3 protein. The table has roughly 300,000 distinct CDR3 sequences, about 20% seen once. Sample: blood. The receptors derive from a woman aged 45-60 years with Graves' hyperthyroidism.

This clonotype was observed at least ten times. The V gene is TRBV10-3, the J gene TRBJ2-7, with 11 bases identical to TRBD2. The CDR3 consists of 16 residues. Germline V gene data show CDR1 as ENHRY and CDR2 as SYGVKD. The V and J ends lost 2 bases and 2 bases, in that order; junction bases with no gene match: 5. DNA of the CDR3: TGTGCCATCAGTGAGGGTATGGGACTAGCGGCCTACGAGCAGTACTTC. It is translated as CAISEGMGLAAYEQYF.

This clonotype was counted many times. This chain links TRBV6-1 with TRBJ1-1; 7 bases match TRBD1. This CDR3 comprises 13 residues. Trimming cost V 6 bases and J 4 bases; bases outside gene matches: 5. The germline CDR1 and CDR2 sequences are MNHNS and SASEGT. The CDR3 nucleotides are TGTGCCAGCAGCATACAGGGGCGCACTGAAGCTTTCTTT. Encoded protein: CASSIQGRTEAFF.

This clonotype was recorded only once. This may stem from a read error, because a much larger clone lies one nucleotide away. This chain connects TRBV6-2 or TRBV6-3 to TRBJ2-1; 13 nucleotides line up with TRBD2. After removal of 0 bases from V and 7 bases from J, the junction contained 15 bases not matched to a gene. Per germline, CDR1 MNHEY and CDR2 SVGEGT. The CDR3 is 20 amino acids. DNA of the CDR3: TGTGCCAGCAGTTACTCGTTACTAGCGGGAGGGTTTCCAAACATTAATGAGCAGTTCTTC. Its translation: CASSYSLLAGGFPNINEQFF.

The rearrangement uses TRBV5-1 and TRBJ1-1; D is perhaps TRBD1 (6 bases). This CDR3 spans 16 amino acids. Germline V lookup: CDR1 SGHRS, CDR2 YFSETQ. V dropped 0 bases and J dropped 5 bases, with 17 bases sitting between them. The CDR3 nucleotides are TGCGCCAGCAGCTTGGATGGACGTAAGGGGGGGACTGAAGCTTTCTTT. Encoded protein: CASSLDGRKGGTEAFF.

This clonotype showed up just a few times. V is TRBV24-1 and J is TRBJ2-3; the D gene is possibly TRBD1 (5 bases). This CDR3 region has 15 residues. V dropped 4 bases and J dropped 0 bases, with 10 bases sitting between them. Germline V gene data show CDR1 as KGHDR and CDR2 as SFDVKD. CDR3 sequence: CATSEGQGSTDTQYF. The CDR3 DNA reads TGTGCCACCAGTGAGGGGCAGGGAAGCACAGATACGCAGTATTTT.

This clonotype was counted ten times or more. Sequence at one end of the junction differs from germline and may be a read error. The chain carries TRBV5-1 and TRBJ2-3; a possible D gene is TRBD1 (7 bases). The germline gives CDR1 SGHRS, CDR2 YFSETQ. The CDR3 contains 15 residues. The CDR3, as DNA: TGTGCCAGCAGCTTGGAGGGGGCGTCAACAGATACGCAGTATTTT. Amino acids: CASSLEGASTDTQYF.

V gene TRBV10-1 combines with J gene TRBJ2-1; D possibly corresponds to TRBD2 (6 bases). CDR1 WNHNN and CDR2 SYGVQD come from the germline V gene (reference sequence). Trimming cost V 3 bases and J 0 bases, with 12 bases left between them. The CDR3 runs 16 residues. The DNA of the CDR3 is TGCGCCAGCAGTGATGGTAGCGGTAGCTCCTACAATGAGCAGTTCTTC. Amino acid sequence: CASSDGSGSSYNEQFF.

The genes are TRBV20-1 and TRBJ1-2; 7 bases match TRBD1. Germline CDR1 and CDR2: DFQATT and SNEGSKA (reference sequence). The CDR3 is made up of 11 amino acids. The J segment lost 5 bases and the V segment lost 7 bases, leaving 4 bases of the junction unmatched. The CDR3 protein is CSVAGGYGYTF. For the CDR3, the DNA is TGCAGTGTCGCAGGGGGGTATGGCTACACCTTC.

V gene TRBV6-2 or TRBV6-3 combines with J gene TRBJ1-1; D not resolved. Trimming took 0 bases from V and 3 from J, leaving 11 bases between them. The CDR3 has 15 amino acids. Looked up from germline, CDR1 is MNHEY and CDR2 is SVGEGT. The CDR3 reads CASSYSMTSHTEAFF. The CDR3 coding sequence is TGTGCCAGCAGTTACTCGATGACGTCTCACACTGAAGCTTTCTTT.

This clonotype has a count of ten or more. The chain joins TRBV5-1 to TRBJ2-1, with no clear D. Trimming took 6 bases from V and 0 from J, leaving 7 bases between them. The CDR3 contains 13 residues. Germline V gene sequence: CDR1 SGHRS, CDR2 YFSETQ. The CDR3 nucleotides are TGCGCCAGCACGGGCCTCTCCTACAATGAGCAGTTCTTC. Translated, it gives CASTGLSYNEQFF. The whole variable domain, filled in from reference TRBV5-1 and TRBJ2-1, reads KAGVTQTPRYLIKTRGQQVTLSCSPISGHRSVSWYQQTPGQGLQFLFEYFSETQRNKGNFPGRFSGRQFSNSRSEMNVSTLELGDSALYLCASTGLSYNEQFFGPGTRLTVL.

By its share, this clonotype is hyperexpanded. This sequence joins TRBV27 and TRBJ1-5; 12 nucleotides match TRBD1. V lost 5 bases, J lost 7 bases, and 9 bases stayed unmatched. The CDR3 covers 16 residues. Per the germline V gene, CDR1 is MNHEY and CDR2 is SMNVEV (reference sequence). The CDR3 sequence: CASSPSFGTGGQPQHF. CDR3 sequence (DNA): TGTGCCAGCAGTCCAAGTTTCGGGACAGGGGGCCAGCCCCAGCATTTT.

This rearrangement joins TRBV7-2 to TRBJ2-3; 12 nucleotides align to TRBD2. In germline, CDR1 is SGHTA, CDR2 FQGNSA. The CDR3 has 18 amino acids. The J segment lost 5 bases and the V segment lost 1 base, leaving 10 bases of the junction unmatched. The DNA for the CDR3 is TGTGCCAGCAGCTTAGGAAGCCTAGCGGGAGGGCAGGGAGATACGCAGTATTTT. Its protein product is CASSLGSLAGGQGDTQYF.